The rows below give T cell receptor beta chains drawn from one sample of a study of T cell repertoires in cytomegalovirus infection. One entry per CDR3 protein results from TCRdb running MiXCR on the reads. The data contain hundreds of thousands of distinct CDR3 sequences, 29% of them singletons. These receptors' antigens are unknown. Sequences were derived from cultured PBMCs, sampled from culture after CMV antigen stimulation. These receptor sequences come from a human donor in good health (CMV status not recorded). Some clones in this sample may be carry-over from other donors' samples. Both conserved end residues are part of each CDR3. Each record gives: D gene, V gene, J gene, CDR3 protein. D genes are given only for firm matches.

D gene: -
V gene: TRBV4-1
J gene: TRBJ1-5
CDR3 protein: CASSQGSGINQPQHF

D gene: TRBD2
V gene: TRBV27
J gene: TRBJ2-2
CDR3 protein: CASTPSGTRANTGELFF

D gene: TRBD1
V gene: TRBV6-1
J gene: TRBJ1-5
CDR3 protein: CASSEIGRQGAGQPQHF

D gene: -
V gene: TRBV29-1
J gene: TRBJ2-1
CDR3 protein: CSANPPGANKREQFF

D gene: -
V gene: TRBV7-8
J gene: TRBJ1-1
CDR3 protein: CASSSPGDNAEAFF

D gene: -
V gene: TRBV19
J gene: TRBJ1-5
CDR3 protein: CASRDIYSNQPQHF

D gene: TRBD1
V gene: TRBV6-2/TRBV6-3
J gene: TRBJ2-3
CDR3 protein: CASSYGTGPGVF

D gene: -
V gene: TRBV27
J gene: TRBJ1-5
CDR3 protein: CASSLLSVGNSNQPQHF

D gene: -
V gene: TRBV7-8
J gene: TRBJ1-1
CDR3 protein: CASSSEGVKAFF

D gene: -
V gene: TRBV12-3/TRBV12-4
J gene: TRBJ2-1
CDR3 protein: CASSPRVTHGQFF

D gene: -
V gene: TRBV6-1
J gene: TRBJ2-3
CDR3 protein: CASGDFRDSTDTQYF

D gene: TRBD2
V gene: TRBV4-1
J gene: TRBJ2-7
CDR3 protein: CASSQESGAGEVSGRSTCPSLEYF

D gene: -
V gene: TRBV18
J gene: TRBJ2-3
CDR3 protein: CASSPTSPTDTQYF

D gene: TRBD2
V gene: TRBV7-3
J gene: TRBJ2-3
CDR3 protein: CASSPRVSGGATDTQYF

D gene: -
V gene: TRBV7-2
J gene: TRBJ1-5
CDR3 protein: CASSLAASGGNQPQHF

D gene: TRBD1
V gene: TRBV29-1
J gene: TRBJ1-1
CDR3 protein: CSVDDRANTEAFF

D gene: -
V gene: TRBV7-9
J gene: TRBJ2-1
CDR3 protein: CASSLKERSSYNEQFF

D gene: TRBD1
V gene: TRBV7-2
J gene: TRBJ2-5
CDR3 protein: CASSLAGQRIRGETQYF

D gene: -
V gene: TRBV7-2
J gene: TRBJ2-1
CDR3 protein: CASSFSPNNEQFF

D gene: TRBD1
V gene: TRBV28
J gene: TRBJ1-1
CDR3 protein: CASRTGGRYTEAFF

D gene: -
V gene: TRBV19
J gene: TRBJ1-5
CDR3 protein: CASSPQGGGNQPQHF

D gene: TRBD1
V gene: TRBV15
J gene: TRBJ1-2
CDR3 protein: CATSRDWTGRQGHYGYTF

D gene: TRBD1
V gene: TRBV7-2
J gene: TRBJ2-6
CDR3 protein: CASRDTGDPGANVLTF

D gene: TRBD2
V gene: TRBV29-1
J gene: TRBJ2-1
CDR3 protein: CSVASRKRGRYNEQFF

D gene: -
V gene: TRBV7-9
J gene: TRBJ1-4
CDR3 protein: CASSLISGNEKLFF

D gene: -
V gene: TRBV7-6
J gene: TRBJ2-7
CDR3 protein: CASSLVGGTHISTEQYF

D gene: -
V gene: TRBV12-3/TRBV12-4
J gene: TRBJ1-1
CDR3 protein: CASSILNGNAFF

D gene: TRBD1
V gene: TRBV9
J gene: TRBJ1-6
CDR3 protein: CASSVVGTVNSPLHF

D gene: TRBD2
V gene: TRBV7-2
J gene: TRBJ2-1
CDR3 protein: CASSSSGPYNEQFF

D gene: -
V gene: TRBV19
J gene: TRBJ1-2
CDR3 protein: CASGGGNYGYTF

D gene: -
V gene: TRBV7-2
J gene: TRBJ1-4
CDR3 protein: CASSLTPEVIEKLFF

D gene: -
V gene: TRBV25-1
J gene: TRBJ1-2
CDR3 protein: CASSFLGYGYTF

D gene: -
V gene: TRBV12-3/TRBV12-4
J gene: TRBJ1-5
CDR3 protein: CASSFYGGGGNQPQHF

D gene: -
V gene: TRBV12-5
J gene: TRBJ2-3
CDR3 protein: CASGKGTGGQYF

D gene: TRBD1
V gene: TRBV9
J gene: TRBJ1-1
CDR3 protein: CASSVAVDRSGTEAFF

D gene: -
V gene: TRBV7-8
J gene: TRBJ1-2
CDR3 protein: CASSADRTTGNYGYTF

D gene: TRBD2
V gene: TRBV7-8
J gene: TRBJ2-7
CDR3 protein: CASSSRTSLYEQYF

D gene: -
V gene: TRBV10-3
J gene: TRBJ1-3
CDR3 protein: CAISESAGLGNTIYF

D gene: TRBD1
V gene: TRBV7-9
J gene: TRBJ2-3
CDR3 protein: CASSLGGTVNTDTQYF

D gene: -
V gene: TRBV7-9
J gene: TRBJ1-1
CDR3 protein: CASSSHGRETEAFF

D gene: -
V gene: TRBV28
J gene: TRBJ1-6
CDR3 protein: CASHRGEYGPLHF

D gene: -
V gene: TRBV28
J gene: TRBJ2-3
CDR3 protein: CASSLFGRFSTDTQYF

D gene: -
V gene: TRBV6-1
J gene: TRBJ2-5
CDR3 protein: CASTPQETQYF

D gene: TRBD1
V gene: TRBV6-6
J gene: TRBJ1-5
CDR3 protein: CASSSSGTGVYQPQHF

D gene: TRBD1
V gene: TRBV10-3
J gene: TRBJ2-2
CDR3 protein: CAISGTGKPTGELFF